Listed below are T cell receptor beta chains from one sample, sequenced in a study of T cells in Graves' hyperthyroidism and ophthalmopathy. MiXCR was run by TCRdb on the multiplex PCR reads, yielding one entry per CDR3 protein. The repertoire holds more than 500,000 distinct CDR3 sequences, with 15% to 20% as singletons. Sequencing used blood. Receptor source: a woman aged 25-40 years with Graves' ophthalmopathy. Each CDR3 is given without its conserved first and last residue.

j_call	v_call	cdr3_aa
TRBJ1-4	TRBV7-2	ASSLARSDEKLF
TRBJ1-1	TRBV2	ARLKGDAGTEAF
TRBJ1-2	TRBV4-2	ASSQEVARGGYT
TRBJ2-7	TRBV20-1	SALGLSYEQY
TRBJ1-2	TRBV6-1	ASRPDPNYGYT
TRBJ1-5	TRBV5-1	ASSLTGAGNQPQH
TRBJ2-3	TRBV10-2	ASSQQGIFTDTQY
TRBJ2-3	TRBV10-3	AISVAGGSTDTQY
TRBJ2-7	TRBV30	AWGSGTATYEQY
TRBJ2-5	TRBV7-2	ASSFSQGRETQY
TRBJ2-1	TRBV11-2	ASSPAFRDEQF
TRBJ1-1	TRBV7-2	ASSLDPGGTEAF
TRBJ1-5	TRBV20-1	SARGVGLERGH
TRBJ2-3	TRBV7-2	ASSLLLAGGPTDTQY
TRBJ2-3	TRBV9	ASSLGVAGDRDTQY
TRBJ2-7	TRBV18	ASTRDILREQY
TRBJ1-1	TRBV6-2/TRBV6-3	ASKREGIFTEAF
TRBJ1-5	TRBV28	ASSFGPQDRMQPQH
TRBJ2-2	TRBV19	ASSIDRGTGELF
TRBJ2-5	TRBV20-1	SALRGETQY
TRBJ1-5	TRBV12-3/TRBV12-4	ASSFTTGSGNQPQH
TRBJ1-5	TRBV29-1	SVVFGQNSNQPQH
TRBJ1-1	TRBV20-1	SARALTGRPNTEAF
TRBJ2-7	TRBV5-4	ASSGERYEQY
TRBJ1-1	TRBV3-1	ASSDSSTEAF
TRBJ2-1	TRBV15	ATSITLSYNEQF
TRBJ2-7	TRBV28	ASSLFYGIDESSYEQY
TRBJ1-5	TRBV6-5	ASSYSWQVNQPQH
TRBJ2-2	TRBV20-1	SARLDGNTGELF
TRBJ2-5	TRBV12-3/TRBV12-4	ASRHQGGGGTQY
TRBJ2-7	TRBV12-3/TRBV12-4	ASSLRSGGVYEQY
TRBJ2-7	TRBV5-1	ASRRTEIYEQY
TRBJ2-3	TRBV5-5	ASSLGSSGSRTDTQY
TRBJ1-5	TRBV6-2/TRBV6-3	ASRLQGAVVGPQH
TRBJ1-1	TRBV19	ASSTRTGYGSTEAF
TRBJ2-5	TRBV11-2	ASTLGLAGIETQY
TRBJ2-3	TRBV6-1	ASSGDRAQDTDTQY
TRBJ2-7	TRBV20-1	SAPTSGAPEQY
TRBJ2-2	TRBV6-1	ASIPWGPGAGGELF
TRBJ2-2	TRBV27	ASSLSLTGGGGELF
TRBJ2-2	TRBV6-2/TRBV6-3	ASSYSNRNTGELF